The rows below give T cell receptor beta chains drawn from one sample of a study of T cell responses to AZD1222 COVID-19 vaccine. Clones were sequenced by immunoSEQ multiplex PCR, and TCRdb holds only the in-frame ones, with some missing. The sample includes around 110,000 clones, approximately 86% of them seen just once. The starting material was peripheral blood, obtained on day 0 of AZD1222 vaccination. All receptors come from an adult in good health. Each CDR3 is given with its conserved first and last residue. The D gene is left open where the match is weak. Clone size, where shown, is once, few, many, or a class for clones that have expanded.

clone_size: NA; d_call: TRBD2; j_call: TRBJ2-1; v_call: TRBV7-2; cdr3_nt: TGTGCCAGCAGCGGGCGGGAGGAGCAGTTCTTC; cdr3_aa: CASSGREEQFF
clone_size: NA; d_call: NA; j_call: TRBJ1-1; v_call: TRBV7-3; cdr3_nt: TGTGCCAGCAGCTTTGGGGGCGGAGTGGCTTTCTTT; cdr3_aa: CASSFGGGVAFF
clone_size: NA; d_call: NA; j_call: TRBJ2-1; v_call: TRBV7-6; cdr3_nt: TGTGCCAGCAGCCCCGGACCATACAATGAGCAGTTCTTC; cdr3_aa: CASSPGPYNEQFF
clone_size: NA; d_call: NA; j_call: TRBJ1-3; v_call: TRBV5-5; cdr3_nt: TGTGCCAGCAGCCGTGTTTTTGACGGGACTGGAAACACCATATATTTT; cdr3_aa: CASSRVFDGTGNTIYF
clone_size: NA; d_call: TRBD1; j_call: TRBJ1-1; v_call: TRBV9; cdr3_nt: TGTGCCAGCAGCGTAGGCCCGACCAGGGGGGACACTGAAGCTTTCTTT; cdr3_aa: CASSVGPTRGDTEAFF
clone_size: NA; d_call: NA; j_call: TRBJ1-1; v_call: TRBV6-5; cdr3_nt: TGTGCCAGCAGTTATCGGGACACTGAAGCTTTCTTT; cdr3_aa: CASSYRDTEAFF
clone_size: NA; d_call: NA; j_call: TRBJ2-3; v_call: TRBV7-3; cdr3_nt: TGTGCCAGCAGCGATCTCGGGGGTACGCAGTATTTT; cdr3_aa: CASSDLGGTQYF
clone_size: NA; d_call: NA; j_call: TRBJ1-6; v_call: TRBV9; cdr3_nt: TGTGCCAGCAGCGTAGAAGGGCAGGTAGATTCACCCCTCCACTTT; cdr3_aa: CASSVEGQVDSPLHF
clone_size: NA; d_call: NA; j_call: TRBJ1-3; v_call: TRBV28; cdr3_nt: TGTGCCAGCAGTTTTCAATCCCCGTATCGCGTTTCCTCTGGAAACACCATATATTTT; cdr3_aa: CASSFQSPYRVSSGNTIYF
clone_size: NA; d_call: NA; j_call: TRBJ2-7; v_call: TRBV6-5; cdr3_nt: TGTGCCAGCAGTTATGAGCCGGGACCATCCTACGAGCAGTACTTC; cdr3_aa: CASSYEPGPSYEQYF
clone_size: NA; d_call: TRBD1; j_call: TRBJ2-1; v_call: TRBV5-1; cdr3_nt: TGCGCCAGCAGCTTGGGGGCAGGGGGAACCGGTGAGCAGTTCTTC; cdr3_aa: CASSLGAGGTGEQFF
clone_size: NA; d_call: NA; j_call: TRBJ1-2; v_call: TRBV28; cdr3_nt: TGTGCCAGCAGTTTCCAGGGTCCGGGTGGCTACACCTTC; cdr3_aa: CASSFQGPGGYTF
clone_size: NA; d_call: TRBD2; j_call: TRBJ2-7; v_call: TRBV7-2; cdr3_nt: TGTGCCAGCAGCTCTTCTAGCGGAACCTACGAGCAGTACTTC; cdr3_aa: CASSSSSGTYEQYF
clone_size: NA; d_call: TRBD1; j_call: TRBJ2-3; v_call: TRBV6-2/TRBV6-3; cdr3_nt: TGTGCCAGCAGCAGACAGGGGAACACAGATACGCAGTATTTT; cdr3_aa: CASSRQGNTDTQYF
clone_size: NA; d_call: TRBD2; j_call: TRBJ2-3; v_call: TRBV6-2/TRBV6-3; cdr3_nt: TGTGCCAGCAGTTACTCCGACGCCGGGACTAGCGTCAAGAGGGTCACAGATACGCAGTATTTT; cdr3_aa: CASSYSDAGTSVKRVTDTQYF
clone_size: NA; d_call: TRBD1; j_call: TRBJ1-1; v_call: TRBV29-1; cdr3_nt: TGCAGCGCCCCAGGGGGCGAGAACACTGAAGCTTTCTTT; cdr3_aa: CSAPGGENTEAFF
clone_size: NA; d_call: TRBD1; j_call: TRBJ1-2; v_call: TRBV3-1/TRBV3-2; cdr3_nt: TGTGCCAGCAGCCTGGGACAGGGATCCTATGGCTACACCTTC; cdr3_aa: CASSLGQGSYGYTF
clone_size: NA; d_call: NA; j_call: TRBJ2-3; v_call: TRBV4-3; cdr3_nt: TGCGCCAGCAGCCAAGAAGCCGGAACAGCGCAGTATTTT; cdr3_aa: CASSQEAGTAQYF
clone_size: NA; d_call: TRBD2; j_call: TRBJ2-2; v_call: TRBV5-5; cdr3_nt: TGTGCCAGCGGTAAGCGGGAGGTCACCGGGGAGCTGTTTTTT; cdr3_aa: CASGKREVTGELFF
clone_size: NA; d_call: TRBD2; j_call: TRBJ2-3; v_call: TRBV28; cdr3_nt: TGTGCCAGCAGTGCTGCGGGGGGCCCCAGGGATACGCAGTATTTT; cdr3_aa: CASSAAGGPRDTQYF
clone_size: once; d_call: NA; j_call: TRBJ1-1; v_call: TRBV28; cdr3_nt: TGTGCCAGCCAGTATCCTGGGGCCAGGGGAGAAGCTTTCTTT; cdr3_aa: CASQYPGARGEAFF
clone_size: NA; d_call: NA; j_call: TRBJ1-6; v_call: TRBV2; cdr3_nt: TGTGCCAGCAGTGAAGCGATGGGCTCACCCCTCCACTTT; cdr3_aa: CASSEAMGSPLHF
clone_size: NA; d_call: NA; j_call: TRBJ1-4; v_call: TRBV4-3; cdr3_nt: TGCGCCAGCAGCCAAAGCCCTGGGTCTCGGGTTGAAAAACTGTTTTTT; cdr3_aa: CASSQSPGSRVEKLFF
clone_size: NA; d_call: NA; j_call: TRBJ1-4; v_call: TRBV12-3/TRBV12-4; cdr3_nt: TGTGCCAGTAGGGTTCGGACTAATGAAAAACTGTTTTTT; cdr3_aa: CASRVRTNEKLFF
clone_size: NA; d_call: NA; j_call: TRBJ2-3; v_call: TRBV6-1; cdr3_nt: TGTGCCAGCAGTGAAGGGGGTAACACAGATACGCAGTATTTT; cdr3_aa: CASSEGGNTDTQYF
clone_size: NA; d_call: NA; j_call: TRBJ1-4; v_call: TRBV30; cdr3_nt: TGTGCCTGGACGGTGGGCTGGGGTAATGAAAAACTGTTTTTT; cdr3_aa: CAWTVGWGNEKLFF
clone_size: once; d_call: TRBD1; j_call: TRBJ1-1; v_call: TRBV5-1; cdr3_nt: TGCGCCAGCAGCCTAGGTACAGGGGGCACTGAAGCTTTCTTT; cdr3_aa: CASSLGTGGTEAFF
clone_size: few; d_call: NA; j_call: TRBJ1-5; v_call: TRBV19; cdr3_nt: TGTGCCAGTAGTGTACAGACCAATCAGCCCCAGCATTTT; cdr3_aa: CASSVQTNQPQHF
clone_size: NA; d_call: NA; j_call: TRBJ2-7; v_call: TRBV30; cdr3_nt: TGTGCCTGGAGAGGGCAGGGGAACGAGCAGTACTTC; cdr3_aa: CAWRGQGNEQYF
clone_size: NA; d_call: NA; j_call: TRBJ1-5; v_call: TRBV3-1/TRBV3-2; cdr3_nt: TGTGCCAGCAGCCGGGACCGCCATAATCAGCCCCAGCATTTT; cdr3_aa: CASSRDRHNQPQHF
clone_size: NA; d_call: TRBD2; j_call: TRBJ2-2; v_call: TRBV7-2; cdr3_nt: TGTGCCAGCAGCTTACAAGCGGGAGGAGGGAGGGGGGAGCTGTTTTTT; cdr3_aa: CASSLQAGGGRGELFF
clone_size: NA; d_call: TRBD1; j_call: TRBJ1-1; v_call: TRBV6-5; cdr3_nt: TGTGCCAGCAGTCCCGACAGGGTGAACACTGAAGCTTTCTTT; cdr3_aa: CASSPDRVNTEAFF
clone_size: NA; d_call: TRBD2; j_call: TRBJ2-7; v_call: TRBV28; cdr3_nt: TGTGCCAGCAGTTTGGCTAGCGGGGGCGACTACGAGCAGTACTTC; cdr3_aa: CASSLASGGDYEQYF
clone_size: NA; d_call: NA; j_call: TRBJ2-2; v_call: TRBV30; cdr3_nt: TGTGCCTGGAGTGTACAGGGTGGCACCGGGGAGCTGTTTTTT; cdr3_aa: CAWSVQGGTGELFF
clone_size: NA; d_call: NA; j_call: TRBJ2-7; v_call: TRBV6-5; cdr3_nt: TGTGCCAGCAACGGGGGTAGGGGGCTCGAGCAGTACTTC; cdr3_aa: CASNGGRGLEQYF
clone_size: NA; d_call: NA; j_call: TRBJ1-1; v_call: TRBV7-9; cdr3_nt: TGTGCCAGCAGCCCCATAACAGGGAACATGAACACTGAAGCTTTCTTT; cdr3_aa: CASSPITGNMNTEAFF
clone_size: NA; d_call: NA; j_call: TRBJ1-4; v_call: TRBV4-3; cdr3_nt: TGCGCCAGCAGCCGAAATCCAGGGACCGCTAATGAAAAACTGTTTTTT; cdr3_aa: CASSRNPGTANEKLFF
clone_size: NA; d_call: TRBD1; j_call: TRBJ1-1; v_call: TRBV5-4; cdr3_nt: TGTGCCAGCAGCTTGGGGGCAGGGGGCCGTTCCACTGAAGCTTTCTTT; cdr3_aa: CASSLGAGGRSTEAFF
clone_size: few; d_call: NA; j_call: TRBJ1-2; v_call: TRBV5-6; cdr3_nt: TGTGCCAGCAGCTTACGAGGGAATGGCTACACCTTC; cdr3_aa: CASSLRGNGYTF
clone_size: few; d_call: NA; j_call: TRBJ1-6; v_call: TRBV7-9; cdr3_nt: TGTGCCAGCAGCAAGGTGACAACAGGGAGTCGTTCCTATAATTCACCCCTCCACTTT; cdr3_aa: CASSKVTTGSRSYNSPLHF
clone_size: NA; d_call: NA; j_call: TRBJ2-7; v_call: TRBV2; cdr3_nt: TGTGCCAGCAGGGGCTACTCCTACGAGCAGTACTTC; cdr3_aa: CASRGYSYEQYF
clone_size: NA; d_call: TRBD1; j_call: TRBJ1-3; v_call: TRBV19; cdr3_nt: TGTGCCAGTAGCAGATTTGGACAGGGCGCAGGAAACACCATATATTTT; cdr3_aa: CASSRFGQGAGNTIYF
clone_size: NA; d_call: NA; j_call: TRBJ1-1; v_call: TRBV27; cdr3_nt: TGTGCCAGCAGTTTAAGGCCTGGAGGGGGTGCGGACACTGAAGCTTTCTTT; cdr3_aa: CASSLRPGGGADTEAFF
clone_size: NA; d_call: NA; j_call: TRBJ2-1; v_call: TRBV28; cdr3_nt: TGTGCCAGCAGTTTAGGATGGGGGGACAATGAGCAGTTCTTC; cdr3_aa: CASSLGWGDNEQFF
clone_size: NA; d_call: TRBD1; j_call: TRBJ1-1; v_call: TRBV29-1; cdr3_nt: TGCAGCGTACAGGGGCGCACTGAAGCTTTCTTT; cdr3_aa: CSVQGRTEAFF
clone_size: NA; d_call: NA; j_call: TRBJ1-2; v_call: TRBV7-8; cdr3_nt: TGTGCCAGCAGCTTCGGGGGGCAGGGAGGCTACACCTTC; cdr3_aa: CASSFGGQGGYTF
clone_size: NA; d_call: TRBD1; j_call: TRBJ1-2; v_call: TRBV4-3; cdr3_nt: TGCGCCAGCAGCCAAGATTCGACAGGGGTCTTTTCCTATGGCTACACCTTC; cdr3_aa: CASSQDSTGVFSYGYTF
clone_size: NA; d_call: TRBD1; j_call: TRBJ1-2; v_call: TRBV4-2; cdr3_nt: TGTGCCAGCAGCCAAGATCGGCACAGGGGGGGCTATGGCTACACCTTC; cdr3_aa: CASSQDRHRGGYGYTF
clone_size: NA; d_call: NA; j_call: TRBJ2-7; v_call: TRBV2; cdr3_nt: TGTGCCAGCAGAATACAGAGATCCTACGAGCAGTACTTC; cdr3_aa: CASRIQRSYEQYF
clone_size: NA; d_call: NA; j_call: TRBJ2-7; v_call: TRBV6-5; cdr3_nt: TGTGCCAGCAGTTCCGGGGTGAGAGGGACCGAGCAGTACTTC; cdr3_aa: CASSSGVRGTEQYF
clone_size: few; d_call: NA; j_call: TRBJ1-5; v_call: TRBV6-1; cdr3_nt: TGTGCCAGCAGTGGCGGAGGAGGGGTAAGCAATCAGCCCCAGCATTTT; cdr3_aa: CASSGGGGVSNQPQHF
clone_size: NA; d_call: NA; j_call: TRBJ1-2; v_call: TRBV7-3; cdr3_nt: TGTGCCAGCAGTAAAGCCAGGGGCTATGGCTACACCTTC; cdr3_aa: CASSKARGYGYTF
clone_size: NA; d_call: TRBD2; j_call: TRBJ2-7; v_call: TRBV6-4; cdr3_nt: TGTGCCAGCAGTGGAAGACTAGCGGAAACTGGGTCCTACGAGCAGTACTTC; cdr3_aa: CASSGRLAETGSYEQYF
clone_size: NA; d_call: NA; j_call: TRBJ1-3; v_call: TRBV28; cdr3_nt: TGTGCCAGCAGTTTGCTCGGGCGTATCTCTGGAAACACCATATATTTT; cdr3_aa: CASSLLGRISGNTIYF
clone_size: NA; d_call: TRBD1; j_call: TRBJ1-2; v_call: TRBV9; cdr3_nt: TGTGCCAGCAGCGCCCCAACAGGGGGCCTCGGTGGCTACACCTTC; cdr3_aa: CASSAPTGGLGGYTF
clone_size: NA; d_call: NA; j_call: TRBJ2-6; v_call: TRBV7-2; cdr3_nt: TGTGCCAGCAGCCCCACGACAGGTTCCGGGGCCAACGTCCTGACTTTC; cdr3_aa: CASSPTTGSGANVLTF
clone_size: NA; d_call: TRBD2; j_call: TRBJ2-2; v_call: TRBV6-5; cdr3_nt: TGTGCCAGCAGTAGGGAGCGGGAGAGGACCGGGGAGCTGTTTTTT; cdr3_aa: CASSRERERTGELFF
clone_size: NA; d_call: NA; j_call: TRBJ2-7; v_call: TRBV21-1; cdr3_nt: TGTGCCAGCAGCCCTAGACTAGTGTACGAGCAGTACTTC; cdr3_aa: CASSPRLVYEQYF
clone_size: NA; d_call: TRBD1; j_call: TRBJ1-4; v_call: TRBV5-8; cdr3_nt: TGTGCCAGCAGCCCGAGACAGGGAACTAATGAAAAACTGTTTTTT; cdr3_aa: CASSPRQGTNEKLFF
clone_size: NA; d_call: NA; j_call: TRBJ1-3; v_call: TRBV6-5; cdr3_nt: TGTGCCAGCAGGACGACAGGTGGAAACACCATATATTTT; cdr3_aa: CASRTTGGNTIYF